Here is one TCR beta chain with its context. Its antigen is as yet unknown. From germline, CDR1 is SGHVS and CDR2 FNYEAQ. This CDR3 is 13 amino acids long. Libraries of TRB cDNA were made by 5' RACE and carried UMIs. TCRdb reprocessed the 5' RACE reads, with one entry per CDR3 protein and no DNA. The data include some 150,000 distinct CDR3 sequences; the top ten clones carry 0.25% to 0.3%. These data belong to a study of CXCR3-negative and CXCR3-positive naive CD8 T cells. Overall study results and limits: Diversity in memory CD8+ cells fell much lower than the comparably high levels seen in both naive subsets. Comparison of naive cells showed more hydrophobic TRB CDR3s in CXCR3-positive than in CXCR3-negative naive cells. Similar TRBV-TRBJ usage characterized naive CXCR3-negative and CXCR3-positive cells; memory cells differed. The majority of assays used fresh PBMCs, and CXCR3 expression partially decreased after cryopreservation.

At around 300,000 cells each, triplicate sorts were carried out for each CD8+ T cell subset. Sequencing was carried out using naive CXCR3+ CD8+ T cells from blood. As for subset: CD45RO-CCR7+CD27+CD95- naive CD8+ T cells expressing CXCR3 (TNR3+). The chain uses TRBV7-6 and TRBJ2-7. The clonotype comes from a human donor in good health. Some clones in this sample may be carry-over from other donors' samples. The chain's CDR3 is CASSLEEVYEQYF. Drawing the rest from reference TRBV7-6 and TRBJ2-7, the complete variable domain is GAGVSQSPRYKVTKRGQDVALRCDPISGHVSLYWYRQALGQGPEFLTYFNYEAQQDKSGLPNDRFSAERPEGSISTLTIQRTEQRDSAMYRCASSLEEVYEQYFGPGTRLTVT.